Included here is one T cell receptor beta chain sequence, with context. Its specificity is not known. The sample belongs to a study of T cell responses to AZD1222 COVID-19 vaccine. Study-wide points: White British people made up most donors, females outnumbered males, and clonal diversity was possibly underestimated.

The repertoire was sequenced with immunoSEQ multiplex PCR; TCRdb's copy has only in-frame clones and lacks some. The sample consists of roughly 100,000 clones, 88% of them appearing once. The clonotype originates from an adult in good health. The specimen was peripheral blood, collected on day 0 of AZD1222 vaccination.

CDR3 in amino acids: CASSQVQSSVYNEQFF. In DNA form, the CDR3 reads TGTGCCAGCAGCCAAGTCCAGTCTAGCGTATACAATGAGCAGTTCTTC. V and J are TRBV3-1 (or the pseudogene TRBV3-2) and TRBJ2-1, with D tentatively TRBD2 (6 bases). Between the trimmed V and J ends, which lost 1 base and 4 bases, there was a span of 14 bases. The CDR3 has 16 residues. The germline V gene has CDR1 LGHDT and CDR2 YNNKEL (reference sequence).